This T cell receptor beta chain was sequenced for a study of shared clonotypes between healthy human individuals. Study-level findings and limits: A limitation of the genetic and exposure-history diversity represented arose from few donors. Larger estimated richness was generally recorded for naive subsets relative to memory subsets.

Authors' data handling: ImmunoSEQ sequences covered only the junction and lacked quality scores; filtering therefore differed. Assay used: immunoSEQ multiplex PCR; TCRdb lists only in-frame clones, some missing. V and J calls and clone size come straight from that table; D and trimming were deduced from the DNA. Of some 1.5 million clones in the sample, 95% to 99% were seen once. On this clone itself: Its antigen is unidentified.

Donors, healthy HIV-negative adults, lacked recent acute infections or vaccinations. CDR1 and CDR2 from the germline V gene are SGHVS and FNYEAQ. This CDR3 contains 14 residues. Trimming cost V 5 bases and J 7 bases; bases outside gene matches: 8. This receptor was identified in a man aged 25-45 years in good health. What was sequenced was naive CD4+ T cells sorted from blood. The subset was: CD45RA+ positively selected. This chain joins TRBV7-6 and TRBJ2-7; 10 nucleotides match TRBD1. The CDR3, as DNA: TGTGCCAGCAGCCTCCGGGACAGGGGCGGGGAGCAGTACTTC. Translation gives CASSLRDRGGEQYF.